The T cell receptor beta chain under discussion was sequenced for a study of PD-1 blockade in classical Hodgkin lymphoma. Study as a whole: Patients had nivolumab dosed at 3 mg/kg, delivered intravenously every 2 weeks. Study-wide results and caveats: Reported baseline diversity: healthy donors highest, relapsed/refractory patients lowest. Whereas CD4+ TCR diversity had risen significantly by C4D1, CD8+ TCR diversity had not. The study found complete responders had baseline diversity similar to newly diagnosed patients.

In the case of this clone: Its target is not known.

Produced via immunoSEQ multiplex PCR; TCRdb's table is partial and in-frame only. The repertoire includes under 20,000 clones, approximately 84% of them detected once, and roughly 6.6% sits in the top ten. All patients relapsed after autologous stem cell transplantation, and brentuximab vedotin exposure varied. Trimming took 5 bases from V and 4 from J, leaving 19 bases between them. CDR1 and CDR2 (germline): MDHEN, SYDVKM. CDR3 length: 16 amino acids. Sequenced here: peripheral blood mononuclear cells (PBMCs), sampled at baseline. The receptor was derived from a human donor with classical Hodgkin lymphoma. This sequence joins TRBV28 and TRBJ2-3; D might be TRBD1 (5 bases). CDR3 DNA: TGTGCCAGCAGTGCCCGTGGGGCCCGCCTCGCAGATACGCAGTATTTT. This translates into CASSARGARLADTQYF.